The clone carrying this T cell receptor beta chain has only one observation. Its antigen remains unidentified. These data belong to a study of T cell responses to AZD1222 COVID-19 vaccine. The study's findings and limits: After two AZD1222 doses, spike-specific TCR breadth and depth rose versus day 0. It was only after the peak T cell response that any repertoires were sampled. Unmutated variant regions reportedly attract nearly half of all spike-specific TCRs. There were vaccine-associated CD4 TCRs across spike, dominant at 160-218 and 743-854.

CDR1 and CDR2 (germline): LNHDA, SQIVND (reference sequence). CDR3 length: 15 residues. V was pared by 3 bases and J by 1 base, with 13 bases between. Generated by immunoSEQ multiplex PCR, the TCRdb table keeps only in-frame clones and is missing some. Among about 90,000 clones listed, around 88% were seen once. Specimen: peripheral blood, collected on day 0 of MenACWY control vaccination. The chain couples TRBV19 to TRBJ2-7, with D unclear. The source is an adult in good health. This CDR3 is CASSMRHIVSYEQYF. CDR3 DNA: TGTGCCAGTAGTATGCGACACATAGTATCCTACGAGCAGTACTTC.